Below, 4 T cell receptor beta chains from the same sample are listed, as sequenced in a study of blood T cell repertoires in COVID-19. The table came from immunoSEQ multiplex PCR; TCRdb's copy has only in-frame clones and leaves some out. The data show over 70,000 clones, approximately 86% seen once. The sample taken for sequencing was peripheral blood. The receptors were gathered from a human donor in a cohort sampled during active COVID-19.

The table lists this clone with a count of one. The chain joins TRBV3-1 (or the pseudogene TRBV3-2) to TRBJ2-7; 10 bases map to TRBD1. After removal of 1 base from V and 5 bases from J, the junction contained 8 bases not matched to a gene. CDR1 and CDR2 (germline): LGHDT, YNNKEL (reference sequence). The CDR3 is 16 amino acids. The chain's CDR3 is CASSQVLDRGFDEQYF. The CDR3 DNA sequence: TGTGCCAGCAGCCAAGTACTGGACAGGGGGTTCGACGAGCAGTACTTC.

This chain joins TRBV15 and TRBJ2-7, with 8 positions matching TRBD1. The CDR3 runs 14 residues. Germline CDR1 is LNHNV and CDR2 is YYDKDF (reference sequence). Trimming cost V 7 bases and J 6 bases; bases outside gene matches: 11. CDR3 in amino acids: CATTTRTGNFEQYF. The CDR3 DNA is TGTGCCACCACCACCCGGACAGGGAATTTCGAGCAGTACTTC.

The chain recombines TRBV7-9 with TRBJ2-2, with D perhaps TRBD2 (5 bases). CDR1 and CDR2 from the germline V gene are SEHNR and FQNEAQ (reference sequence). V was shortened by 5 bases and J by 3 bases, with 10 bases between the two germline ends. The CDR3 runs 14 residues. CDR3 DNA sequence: TGTGCCAGCAGCGCGTACGGGGACACCGGGGAGCTGTTTTTT. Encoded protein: CASSAYGDTGELFF.

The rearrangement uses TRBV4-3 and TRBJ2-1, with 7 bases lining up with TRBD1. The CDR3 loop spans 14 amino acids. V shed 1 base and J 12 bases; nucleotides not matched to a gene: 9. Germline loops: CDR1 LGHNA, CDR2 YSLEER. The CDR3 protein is CASSQAGTDRGQFF. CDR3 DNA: TGCGCCAGCAGCCAAGCTGGGACAGACAGAGGGCAGTTCTTC.